These T cell receptor beta chains were read from a single sample in a study of blood T cell repertoires in COVID-19. Sequencing was performed with immunoSEQ multiplex PCR; in TCRdb, only in-frame clones are kept and a portion is missing. Among about 250,000 clones listed, roughly 83% were seen once. The sequenced sample was peripheral blood. These receptors all come from an older man with acute or convalescent COVID-19. Each CDR3 is given with its conserved first and last residue. D genes are given only for firm matches. Size is stated for part of the rows, as once, few or many counts, or as a class when the clone is expanded.

>TRBD1|NA|TRBJ1-4|TRBV2
CASRSGQGGGVEKLFF
TGTGCCAGCCGATCCGGACAGGGAGGGGGAGTTGAAAAACTGTTTTTT
>TRBD1|few|TRBJ1-5|TRBV7-6
CASSLGGGVNQPQHF
TGTGCCAGCAGCTTAGGAGGGGGCGTCAATCAGCCCCAGCATTTT
>TRBD1|NA|TRBJ2-2|TRBV28
CASSFPDRVNTGELFF
TGTGCCAGCAGTTTCCCCGACAGGGTGAACACCGGGGAGCTGTTTTTT
>NA|NA|TRBJ2-2|TRBV13
CASSSGGGELFF
TGTGCCAGCAGCTCGGGTGGCGGGGAGCTGTTTTTT
>TRBD1|NA|TRBJ1-5|TRBV18
CASSPGDRGSINQPQHF
TGTGCCAGCTCACCAGGGGACAGGGGAAGTATCAATCAGCCCCAGCATTTT
>TRBD1|NA|TRBJ1-3|TRBV2
CASSEGRGAGNTIYF
TGTGCCAGCAGTGAAGGCAGGGGGGCAGGAAACACCATATATTTT
>TRBD1|NA|TRBJ1-1|TRBV19
CATKDRVTEAFF
TGTGCCACGAAGGACAGGGTCACTGAAGCTTTCTTT
>NA|NA|TRBJ2-7|TRBV11-2
CASSSRRPVWGGLKYF
TGTGCCAGCAGCTCCCGTAGGCCAGTGTGGGGGGGCCTCAAGTACTTC
>TRBD1|NA|TRBJ1-6|TRBV10-2
CASRPTGTEQSPLHF
TGCGCCAGCAGACCTACCGGGACAGAACAATCACCCCTCCACTTT
>TRBD1|NA|TRBJ2-4|TRBV3-1/TRBV3-2
CASSARTGAKNIQYF
TGTGCCAGCAGCGCGAGGACAGGAGCCAAAAACATTCAGTACTTC
>NA|few|TRBJ2-1|TRBV5-4
CASSLSSPRGYNEQFF
TGTGCCAGCAGCTTAAGCTCCCCCCGGGGGTACAATGAGCAGTTCTTC
>TRBD2|NA|TRBJ2-1|TRBV2
CASSPGTSGRAWFF
TGTGCCAGCAGTCCCGGGACTAGCGGGAGGGCCTGGTTCTTC
>TRBD1|NA|TRBJ2-2|TRBV10-3
CAISVIAWGQVNTGELFF
TGTGCCATCAGTGTTATCGCGTGGGGACAGGTGAACACCGGGGAGCTGTTTTTT
>TRBD1|NA|TRBJ2-1|TRBV11-2
CASRHIRGQGVNEQFF
TGTGCCAGCAGACATATCCGAGGACAGGGTGTCAATGAGCAGTTCTTC
>NA|NA|TRBJ2-1|TRBV20-1
CSATHRTGEFF
TGCAGTGCAACCCACCGGACCGGGGAGTTCTTC
>NA|NA|TRBJ1-3|TRBV20-1
CSARREDTIYF
TGCAGTGCTAGAAGGGAGGACACCATATATTTT
>TRBD1|NA|TRBJ2-4|TRBV6-5
CASSLLGQGTNIQYF
TGTGCCAGCAGCCTTTTGGGACAGGGTACAAACATTCAGTACTTC
>TRBD2|NA|TRBJ2-1|TRBV7-9
CASSLDGTSNEQFF
TGTGCCAGCAGCTTAGATGGGACTAGTAATGAGCAGTTCTTC
>NA|NA|TRBJ1-6|TRBV2
CATRTAYNSPLHF
TGTGCCACCCGGACAGCTTATAATTCACCCCTCCACTTT
>TRBD1|NA|TRBJ2-7|TRBV25-1
CATRTGAYEQYF
TGTGCCACCCGGACAGGGGCCTACGAGCAGTACTTC
>NA|NA|TRBJ1-5|TRBV10-3
CAISVEGISNQPQHF
TGTGCCATCAGTGTGGAGGGGATTAGCAATCAGCCCCAGCATTTT
>NA|once|TRBJ2-1|TRBV20-1
CSARSYNEQFF
TGCAGTGCTAGGAGTTACAATGAGCAGTTCTTC
>NA|once|TRBJ1-1|TRBV6-5
CASSLHLGNTEAFF
TGTGCCAGCAGTTTACATCTAGGGAACACTGAAGCTTTCTTT
>NA|NA|TRBJ1-1|TRBV18
CASSPQSQGMTEAFF
TGTGCCAGCTCACCACAGTCGCAGGGGATGACTGAAGCTTTCTTT
>TRBD1|NA|TRBJ1-1|TRBV27
CASSRTGGSTEAFF
TGTGCCAGCAGTAGGACAGGGGGTAGCACTGAAGCTTTCTTT
>NA|once|TRBJ1-6|TRBV27
CASSSNSPLHF
TGTGCCAGCAGTAGCAATTCACCCCTCCACTTT
>NA|NA|TRBJ1-1|TRBV14
CASSPLGGGTEAFF
TGTGCCAGCAGCCCCCTCGGGGGGGGCACTGAAGCTTTCTTT
>NA|NA|TRBJ1-2|TRBV19
CASKMEDSLGYTF
TGTGCCAGTAAGATGGAGGACTCTCTGGGCTACACCTTC
>NA|NA|TRBJ2-3|TRBV9
CASSPRRGPDTQYF
TGTGCCAGCAGCCCCCGCAGAGGTCCAGATACGCAGTATTTT
>TRBD2|NA|TRBJ2-3|TRBV28
CASSLAAGGPGTQYF
TGTGCCAGCAGTTTAGCAGCGGGAGGGCCGGGTACGCAGTATTTT
>TRBD1|NA|TRBJ2-1|TRBV5-1
CASSINDRVAKFF
TGCGCCAGCAGCATAAACGACAGGGTCGCGAAGTTCTTC
>NA|NA|TRBJ2-7|TRBV6-5
CASSYSEQGSYEQYF
TGTGCCAGCAGTTACTCGGAACAGGGTTCGTACGAGCAGTACTTC
>NA|NA|TRBJ2-1|TRBV28
CASSLISVSSYNEQFF
TGTGCCAGCAGTTTAATAAGCGTTAGCTCCTACAATGAGCAGTTCTTC
>NA|NA|TRBJ1-6|TRBV6-6
CASSYSMRQNNSPLHF
TGTGCCAGCAGTTACTCGATGCGGCAGAATAATTCACCCCTCCACTTT
>NA|NA|TRBJ2-2|TRBV3-1/TRBV3-2
CASSQDELAGELFF
TGTGCCAGCAGCCAAGATGAGTTAGCCGGGGAGCTGTTTTTT
>NA|NA|TRBJ1-4|TRBV2
CASSGGQGSATNEKLFF
TGTGCCAGCAGTGGGGGGCAGGGAAGTGCAACTAATGAAAAACTGTTTTTT
>TRBD1|NA|TRBJ2-5|TRBV24-1
CATSDAGTGGGETQYF
TGTGCCACCAGTGACGCAGGGACAGGTGGAGGGGAGACCCAGTACTTC
>TRBD1|NA|TRBJ1-6|TRBV28
CASSPLRQGDSPLHF
TGTGCCAGCAGTCCCCTCCGACAGGGAGATTCACCCCTCCACTTT
>NA|once|TRBJ1-6|TRBV25-1
CASSEGAGVTYNSPLHF
TGTGCCAGCAGTGAAGGTGCAGGGGTCACCTATAATTCACCCCTCCACTTT
>TRBD2|NA|TRBJ2-5|TRBV5-1
CASSPRGSGVLQETQYF
TGCGCCAGCAGCCCCCGTGGTAGCGGGGTCCTCCAAGAGACCCAGTACTTC
>TRBD2|once|TRBJ2-1|TRBV11-1
CASTRRGGHEQFF
TGTGCCAGCACCCGCCGGGGGGGGCATGAGCAGTTCTTC
>NA|NA|TRBJ2-2|TRBV24-1
CATSDLGTQNTGELFF
TGTGCCACCAGTGATTTAGGGACACAGAACACCGGGGAGCTGTTTTTT